These 17 T cell receptor beta chains were all obtained from the same sample, sequenced in a study of T cells in lung cancer brain metastases. Clones were read by immunoSEQ multiplex PCR, and TCRdb kept only the in-frame ones, dropping some. The sample lists more than 5,000 clones; roughly 84% were seen once. The sample comprised tumor tissue from a brain metastasis. The receptors derive from a woman aged 45-59 years with non-small cell lung cancer that had spread to the brain.

The chain joins TRBV25-1 to TRBJ1-1, with a weak D call TRBD1 (5 bases). Per germline, CDR1 MGHDK and CDR2 SYGVNS. V was trimmed by 1 base and J by 0 bases, leaving 9 bases between them. This CDR3 has 15 residues. CDR3 nucleotide sequence: TGTGCCAGCAGTGAATCAGCAGGGCTGAACACTGAAGCTTTCTTT. Translated, it gives CASSESAGLNTEAFF.

The rearrangement links TRBV4-3 to TRBJ1-1; TRBD1 is a possible D gene (5 bases). With 0 bases removed from V and 3 bases from J, the gap between germline ends came to 17 bases. Germline assignment: CDR1 LGHNA and CDR2 YSLEER. The CDR3 totals 17 residues. The CDR3 is CASSQDRGIGRDTEAFF. CDR3 coding DNA: TGCGCCAGCAGCCAAGATCGGGGCATCGGAAGGGACACTGAAGCTTTCTTT.

This chain joins TRBV7-9 and TRBJ2-5, with D hard to call. Trimming removed 8 bases at V and 8 bases at J, with 12 bases between. The CDR3 runs to 11 residues. Per germline, CDR1 SEHNR and CDR2 FQNEAQ (reference sequence). The CDR3 region is CASGYVGTQYF. CDR3 nucleotide sequence: TGTGCCAGCGGGTACGTGGGAACCCAGTACTTC. Variable domain in full (rest from reference TRBV7-9 and TRBJ2-5): DTGVSQNPRHKITKRGQNVTFRCDPISEHNRLYWYRQTLGQGPEFLTYFQNEAQLEKSRLLSDRFSAERPKGSFSTLEIQRTEQGDSAMYLCASGYVGTQYFGPGTRLLVL.

The chain combines TRBV14 with TRBJ2-1; D gene uncertain. The length of the CDR3 is 15 residues. V lost 1 base and J lost 4, with 11 bases in between. Germline values: CDR1 SGHDN, CDR2 FVKESK. CDR3 residues: CASSQGATGYNEQFF. The CDR3 DNA sequence: TGTGCCAGCAGCCAAGGGGCGACTGGATACAATGAGCAGTTCTTC.

The CDR3 is CASSADSRGIQYF. In nucleotides, the CDR3 is TGTGCCAGCAGTGCGGACTCCCGGGGCATTCAGTACTTC. The chain is built from TRBV27 and TRBJ2-4, with TRBD2 as a possible D gene (5 bases). The CDR3 is 13 amino acids. The germline V gene has CDR1 MNHEY and CDR2 SMNVEV (reference sequence). Between the trimmed V and J ends, which lost 5 bases and 9 bases, there was a span of 14 bases.

The genes are TRBV5-1 and TRBJ2-1; 8 bases agree with TRBD1. CDR1 is SGHRS, CDR2 YFSETQ, per germline. Trimming took 2 bases from V and 1 from J; bases not matched to a gene: 8. This CDR3 has 17 residues. CDR3 region: CASSFRQGQGSYNEQFF. DNA of the CDR3: TGCGCCAGCAGCTTCCGACAGGGGCAAGGGTCCTACAATGAGCAGTTCTTC. The complete variable domain, with remaining parts taken from reference TRBV5-1 and TRBJ2-1, reads KAGVTQTPRYLIKTRGQQVTLSCSPISGHRSVSWYQQTPGQGLQFLFEYFSETQRNKGNFPGRFSGRQFSNSRSEMNVSTLELGDSALYLCASSFRQGQGSYNEQFFGPGTRLTVL.

This clone was observed a handful of times. The rearrangement uses TRBV30 and TRBJ1-1, with TRBD1 as a possible D gene (5 bases). The CDR3 has 14 residues. Germline-derived CDR1 and CDR2 are GTSNPN and SVGIG (reference sequence). Deletions cut 5 bases from V and 1 base from J, with 14 bases between. CDR3 bases: TGTGCCTGGGAAAGGAGGGGCGAGAACACTGAAGCTTTCTTT. Its translation: CAWERRGENTEAFF.

The rearrangement uses TRBV30 and TRBJ1-4, with a possible D match to TRBD1 (5 bases). The CDR3 sequence is 14 residues long. Germline V gene sequence: CDR1 GTSNPN, CDR2 SVGIG (reference sequence). V was shortened by 5 bases and J by 2 bases, with 12 bases between the two germline ends. The CDR3, as DNA: TGTGCCTGGGAGACAGCGACGACTAATGAAAAACTGTTTTTT. Protein product: CAWETATTNEKLFF.

This chain joins TRBV20-1 and TRBJ2-1, with D unresolved. The CDR3 is 11 amino acids. Germline values: CDR1 DFQATT, CDR2 SNEGSKA (reference sequence). Trimming removed 1 base at V and 8 bases at J, with 6 bases between. CDR3 residues: CSARGLDEQFF. The CDR3 nucleotides are TGCAGTGCTAGAGGGCTAGATGAGCAGTTCTTC.

The chain couples TRBV10-3 to TRBJ2-3, with D unresolved. CDR3 size: 13 residues. The V end was cut by 2 bases, the J end by 4 bases, with 7 bases between. The germline V gene has CDR1 ENHRY and CDR2 SYGVKD. As DNA, the CDR3 is TGTGCCATCAGTGAGCTGGGCGCAGATACGCAGTATTTT. The encoded protein is CAISELGADTQYF.

The rearrangement joins TRBV19 to TRBJ2-1; the D gene is possibly TRBD1 (6 bases). V lost 8 bases, J lost 5 bases, and 22 bases lay in between. The CDR3 contains 16 residues. Per germline, CDR1 LNHDA and CDR2 SQIVND (reference sequence). The CDR3 coding sequence is TGTGCCAGTCAGAAGGTCGGGACACGGAAAGACAATGAGCAGTTCTTC. Protein sequence: CASQKVGTRKDNEQFF. The whole variable domain, remainder taken from reference TRBV19 and TRBJ2-1, is DGGITQSPKYLFRKEGQNVTLSCEQNLNHDAMYWYRQDPGQGLRLIYYSQIVNDFQKGDIAEGYSVSREKKESFPLTVTSAQKNPTAFYLCASQKVGTRKDNEQFFGPGTRLTVL.

The V call is TRBV30, the J call TRBJ1-6; no firm D call. This CDR3 contains 15 residues. V gave up 3 bases and J gave up 5 bases, with 14 bases separating them. CDR1 is GTSNPN, CDR2 SVGIG, per germline (reference sequence). The CDR3 reads CAWSGRIRNNSPLHF. CDR3 DNA sequence: TGTGCCTGGAGCGGAAGGATTCGTAATAATTCACCCCTCCACTTT.

This rearrangement joins TRBV28 to TRBJ2-2, with 7 bases identical to TRBD1. CDR1 and CDR2 from the germline V gene are MDHEN and SYDVKM. The CDR3 totals 14 residues. V gave up 5 bases and J gave up 6 bases; unmatched junction bases: 6. CDR3 nucleotides: TGTGCCAGCAGTCCCGACAGGGACCCCGGGGAGCTGTTTTTT. It specifies CASSPDRDPGELFF.

V usage is TRBV28 and J usage is TRBJ2-1, with D uncertain. CDR1 is MDHEN and CDR2 is SYDVKM in the germline V gene. Deletions cut 11 bases from V and 5 bases from J, with 16 bases between. The CDR3 spans 13 residues. The CDR3: CASLDSNNNEQFF. CDR3 nucleotides: TGTGCCTCCCTTGACTCCAACAACAATGAGCAGTTCTTC.

The rearrangement uses TRBV7-2 and TRBJ2-2; D is ambiguous. Trimming pared 6 bases from V and 0 bases from J, leaving 8 bases between. The CDR3 has 14 residues. In germline, CDR1 is SGHTA, CDR2 FQGNSA. The CDR3 sequence: CASRTDPNTGELFF. The CDR3 DNA is TGTGCCAGCAGGACGGATCCGAACACCGGGGAGCTGTTTTTT.

V gene TRBV14 combines with J gene TRBJ2-7; the match to TRBD2 covers 12 bases. The germline V gene encodes CDR1 SGHDN and CDR2 FVKESK. The J segment lost 7 bases and the V segment lost 4 bases, leaving 8 bases of the junction unmatched. CDR3 length equals 15 residues. CDR3 DNA: TGTGCCAGCAGCCTTCTGACTAGCGGGAGTGAGGAGCAGTACTTC. This encodes CASSLLTSGSEEQYF.

The chain couples TRBV5-5 to TRBJ2-7; TRBD2 agrees at 7 bases. Germline V gives CDR1 SGHKS, CDR2 YYEKEE (reference sequence). The length of the CDR3 is 14 residues. Trimming removed 4 bases from V and 1 base from J; junction bases left unmatched: 5. CDR3 bases: TGTGCCAGCAGCCAGACTAGCTTATCCTACGAGCAGTACTTC. It is translated as CASSQTSLSYEQYF.